A single sample gave rise to the 21 T cell receptor beta chains below, sequenced in a study of long-term antiretroviral therapy in people with HIV (dated by TCRdb to 2021 to 2024). The immunoSEQ hsTCRB v3.0 assay was used at survey level resolution for TRB variable region sequencing. Held by TCRdb, this immuneACCESS table contains in-frame sequences only and omits some clones. Under half of the omission traces to an unresolved V gene where checked; the cause of the rest is unknown. The sample yields 48,000 or so clones; about 81% were counted once. The leading ten clones occupy 3% of the sample. Source: unsorted PBMCs, taken 0.8 years after starting antiretroviral therapy. These receptors all come from a woman aged 18 to 35 with HIV.

The chain joins TRBV6-5 to TRBJ2-7, with TRBD2 matching over 11 bases. The germline V gene has CDR1 MNHEY and CDR2 SVGAGI. J gave up 5 bases and V 6 bases, and 6 bases lay outside the gene matches. CDR3 length equals 14 residues. In nucleotides, the CDR3 is TGTGCCAGCAGGCTCACTAGCGGGAGTAACGAGCAGTACTTC. Translating gives CASRLTSGSNEQYF.

The J gene is TRBJ1-5, the V gene TRBV18; tentative D call: TRBD1 (6 bases). The V end was cut by 6 bases, the J end by 3 bases, with 15 bases between. Germline V CDR1 and CDR2: KGHSH, LQKENI. CDR3 length: 15 residues. CDR3 amino acids: CASSPEGGVNQPQHF. The DNA for the CDR3 is TGTGCCAGCTCGCCCGAGGGGGGGGTCAATCAGCCCCAGCATTTT.

The CDR3 here is CASSLEGGTDTQYF. The CDR3, as DNA: TGTGCCAGCAGCTTAGAGGGGGGCACAGATACGCAGTATTTT. The chain combines TRBV7-3 with TRBJ2-3, with a possible D match to TRBD1 (6 bases). V lost 2 bases and J lost 1, with 7 bases in between. The CDR3 loop spans 14 amino acids. Germline CDR1 reads SGHTA; CDR2 reads FQGTGA.

The J gene is TRBJ2-3, the V gene TRBV5-1; 11 positions agree with TRBD2. V trimming: 5 bases; J trimming: 6 bases; junction bases outside the gene matches: 2. The CDR3 consists of 13 residues. In germline, CDR1 is SGHRS, CDR2 YFSETQ. The CDR3: CASSTSGSDTQYF. As DNA, the CDR3 is TGCGCCAGCAGTACTAGCGGGAGTGATACGCAGTATTTT.

This clone has only a few counts. The chain uses TRBV19 and TRBJ2-1; D ambiguous. The germline V gene has CDR1 LNHDA and CDR2 SQIVND (reference sequence). The CDR3 runs 12 residues. V dropped 1 base and J dropped 8 bases, with 6 bases sitting between them. The CDR3 protein is CASSIADDEQFF. The CDR3 nucleotides read TGTGCCAGTAGTATAGCCGACGATGAGCAGTTCTTC.

V is TRBV9 and J is TRBJ2-3; TRBD2 aligns across 7 bases. Trimming took 4 bases from V and 2 from J; bases not matched to a gene: 4. CDR1 is SGDLS, CDR2 YYNGEE, per germline. The CDR3 is made up of 14 amino acids. The CDR3 protein is CASSPRLATDTQYF. For the CDR3, the DNA is TGTGCCAGCAGCCCACGACTAGCCACAGATACGCAGTATTTT.

The chain recombines TRBV19 with TRBJ1-5; D remains ambiguous. Germline V gene sequence: CDR1 LNHDA, CDR2 SQIVND (reference sequence). The CDR3 is 14 residues long. V was cut by 3 bases and J by 5 bases, with 11 bases left in between. The CDR3 nucleotides read TGTGCCAGTAGTATTAGTGGAGGAGATCAGCCCCAGCATTTT. Its translation is CASSISGGDQPQHF.

V and J are TRBV11-3 and TRBJ2-1, with TRBD2 as a possible D gene (6 bases). This CDR3 contains 14 residues. The V and J ends lost 0 bases and 8 bases respectively, with 11 bases between them. Per germline, CDR1 SGHNT and CDR2 YENEEA. The CDR3 is CASSLEAGSDEQFF. The CDR3 DNA is TGTGCCAGCAGCTTAGAGGCCGGGAGCGATGAGCAGTTCTTC.

V and J are TRBV7-6 and TRBJ2-3; D is tentatively TRBD1 or TRBD2 (5 bases each). Germline CDR1 and CDR2: SGHVS and FNYEAQ. The CDR3 length is 14 residues. Trimming took off 6 bases at V and 7 bases at J, with 17 bases between the two ends. Here the CDR3 reads CASRPLGDQNTQYF. In DNA, the CDR3 is TGTGCCAGCAGGCCCCTGGGGGATCAAAATACGCAGTATTTT.

CDR3 nucleotide sequence: TGTGCCAGCAGTGTGCAGGGTGGCGGCTACACCTTC. It specifies CASSVQGGGYTF. The rearrangement uses TRBV28 and TRBJ1-2; a weak D match, TRBD1 (5 bases). Trimming took 5 bases from V and 8 from J, leaving 12 bases between them. This CDR3 is 12 amino acids long. Germline loops: CDR1 MDHEN, CDR2 SYDVKM.

The V and J genes are TRBV7-2 and TRBJ2-7; 11 bases are a match to TRBD1. Germline V gene sequence: CDR1 SGHTA, CDR2 FQGNSA. Losses at the gene ends were 3 bases for V and 6 bases for J; bases not matched to a gene: 7. The CDR3 extends over 15 amino acids. The CDR3, as DNA: TGTGCCAGCAGCTTTGGGGGACAGGGGGAGGGCGAGCAGTACTTC. Translated, it gives CASSFGGQGEGEQYF. The whole variable domain, filled in from reference TRBV7-2 and TRBJ2-7, reads GAGVSQSPSNKVTEKGKDVELRCDPISGHTALYWYRQSLGQGLEFLIYFQGNSAPDKSGLPSDRFSAERTGGSVSTLTIQRTQQEDSAVYLCASSFGGQGEGEQYFGPGTRLTVT.

The chain couples TRBV6-1 to TRBJ2-7, with D unclear. The germline V and J ends were trimmed by 1 base and 3 bases, with 10 bases remaining between them. Germline CDR1 is MNHNS and CDR2 is SASEGT. This CDR3 spans 14 amino acids. CDR3 bases: TGTGCCAGCAGTGAAGAAGTCAGAAGCTACGAGCAGTACTTC. Translated: CASSEEVRSYEQYF.

This clone was seen only a few times. This rearrangement joins TRBV4-1 to TRBJ1-5; tentatively, D is TRBD1 (6 bases). Trimming shortened V by 2 bases and J by 3 bases, and 11 bases separated the two germline ends. The CDR3 totals 15 residues. Germline V gene data show CDR1 as MGHRA and CDR2 as YSYEKL. The CDR3 reads CASSQRTATNQPQHF. The CDR3 nucleotides read TGCGCCAGCAGCCAACGGACAGCAACCAATCAGCCCCAGCATTTT.

The J gene is TRBJ2-1, the V gene TRBV9, with D unresolved. V lost 2 bases, J lost 3 bases, and 3 bases lay in between. Germline CDR1 is SGDLS and CDR2 is YYNGEE. CDR3 length: 12 residues. The CDR3 DNA reads as TGTGCCAGCAGCGTGTACTACAATGAGCAGTTCTTC. It yields the protein CASSVYYNEQFF.

V and J are TRBV9 and TRBJ2-2; 12 positions match TRBD2. CDR1 and CDR2 (germline): SGDLS, YYNGEE. The CDR3 consists of 16 residues. V shed 2 bases, J shed 4 bases, and the junction held 3 bases outside the gene matches. CDR3 DNA sequence: TGTGCCAGCAGCGTCGGGACTAGCGGGCTCACCGGGGAGCTGTTTTTT. This sequence encodes CASSVGTSGLTGELFF. Variable domain in full (rest from reference TRBV9 and TRBJ2-2): DSGVTQTPKHLITATGQRVTLRCSPRSGDLSVYWYQQSLDQGLQFLIQYYNGEERAKGNILERFSAQQFPDLHSELNLSSLELGDSALYFCASSVGTSGLTGELFFGEGSRLTVL.

The chain links TRBV18 to TRBJ2-1, with a tentative D call TRBD1 (5 bases). Trimming took off 0 bases at V and 0 bases at J, with 9 bases between the two ends. This CDR3 has 16 amino acids. From germline, CDR1 is KGHSH and CDR2 LQKENI. The DNA for the CDR3 is TGTGCCAGCTCACCACCAGAAGGGGTCTCCTACAATGAGCAGTTCTTC. Protein product: CASSPPEGVSYNEQFF. Complete variable domain (other parts from reference TRBV18 and TRBJ2-1): NAGVMQNPRHLVRRRGQEARLRCSPMKGHSHVYWYRQLPEEGLKFMVYLQKENIIDESGMPKERFSAEFPKEGPSILRIQQVVRGDSAAYFCASSPPEGVSYNEQFFGPGTRLTVL.

The chain employs TRBV6-6 and TRBJ1-4; D gene ambiguous. Germline loops: CDR1 MNHNY, CDR2 SVGAGI (reference sequence). V was clipped by 5 bases and J by 7 bases, with 14 bases between them. The CDR3 length is 14 residues. CDR3: CASSQPGRGEKLFF. In DNA form, the CDR3 reads TGTGCCAGCAGTCAACCGGGTCGGGGTGAAAAACTGTTTTTT.

The chain is built from TRBV25-1 and TRBJ1-1; D gene unclear. V was clipped by 3 bases and J by 9 bases, with 5 bases between them. The CDR3 loop spans 10 amino acids. Germline V lookup: CDR1 MGHDK, CDR2 SYGVNS. Here the CDR3 DNA reads TGTGCCAGCAGTGAGGGAAAAGCTTTCTTT. The encoded protein is CASSEGKAFF.

The V gene is TRBV7-2, the J gene TRBJ2-1; the match to TRBD2 covers 9 bases. Per germline, CDR1 SGHTA and CDR2 FQGNSA. This CDR3 contains 14 residues. V was clipped by 0 bases and J by 11 bases; unmatched bases: 5. The CDR3 protein is CASSLANSGSKQFF. CDR3 bases: TGTGCCAGCAGCTTAGCAAATAGCGGGAGTAAGCAGTTCTTC. Full variable domain (missing parts from reference TRBV7-2 and TRBJ2-1): GAGVSQSPSNKVTEKGKDVELRCDPISGHTALYWYRQSLGQGLEFLIYFQGNSAPDKSGLPSDRFSAERTGGSVSTLTIQRTQQEDSAVYLCASSLANSGSKQFFGPGTRLTVL.

The DNA of the CDR3 is TGTGCCAGCAGTTTGGGACTAGCGGGAGGGCCTAGCACAGATACGCAGTATTTT. Protein product: CASSLGLAGGPSTDTQYF. The chain recombines TRBV28 with TRBJ2-3; 16 bases match TRBD2. V dropped 3 bases and J dropped 0; count of bases not matched to a gene: 3. Germline values: CDR1 MDHEN, CDR2 SYDVKM. The CDR3 consists of 18 residues.

J is TRBJ2-4 and V is TRBV19; weak D call: TRBD1 (8 bases). Germline assignment: CDR1 LNHDA and CDR2 SQIVND (reference sequence). The CDR3 has 14 amino acids. With 7 bases removed from V and 6 bases from J, the gap between germline ends came to 16 bases. The CDR3 here is CASTVTGEGNIQYF. The DNA of the CDR3 is TGTGCCAGTACCGTGACAGGGGAGGGAAACATTCAGTACTTC. The entire variable domain, with the rest obtained from reference TRBV19 and TRBJ2-4, is as follows: DGGITQSPKYLFRKEGQNVTLSCEQNLNHDAMYWYRQDPGQGLRLIYYSQIVNDFQKGDIAEGYSVSREKKESFPLTVTSAQKNPTAFYLCASTVTGEGNIQYFGAGTRLSVL.